This passage covers 2 T cell receptor beta chains from one sample sequenced in a study of graft-versus-host responses after intestinal transplantation. Measured with immunoSEQ multiplex PCR; TCRdb has only the in-frame clones, and not every one. This table has about 120,000 clones, approximately 92% appearing once. These receptors have no identified antigens. Sequencing used unstimulated CD4+ T cells sorted from spleen or lymph node cells, obtained before intestinal transplant. Every receptor here comes from a human donor who received an intestinal transplant.

This clone showed up just once. The chain combines TRBV30 with TRBJ2-5; D may be TRBD2 (5 bases). Trimming stripped 3 bases from V and 5 bases from J, with 13 bases between. This CDR3 is 13 amino acids long. Germline V CDR1 and CDR2: GTSNPN, SVGIG (reference sequence). The CDR3: CAWSLRTGETQYF. CDR3 coding DNA: TGTGCCTGGAGCTTGAGGACGGGGGAGACCCAGTACTTC.

The rearrangement uses TRBV5-1 and TRBJ2-1; 11 bases align to TRBD2. With 4 bases clipped from V and 8 bases from J, the junction kept 8 bases outside the gene matches. Germline V gene sequence: CDR1 SGHRS, CDR2 YFSETQ. The CDR3 is made up of 15 amino acids. The chain's CDR3 is CASSVSGRVGDEQFF. Here the CDR3 DNA reads TGCGCCAGCAGCGTTAGCGGGAGGGTTGGGGATGAGCAGTTCTTC.